The 8 T cell receptor beta chains below all came from one sample that was sequenced in a study of Ad26.COV2.S vaccination and SARS-CoV-2 variants. The treatment is: roughly 20 received Ad26.COV2.S at low or high dose, single or two shots; 5 received placebo; per-sample allocation not given. Samples came from day 63 after the first vaccine or placebo injection. Sequencing was performed with immunoSEQ multiplex PCR; in TCRdb, only in-frame clones are kept and a portion is missing. The table records roughly 680,000 clones, 89% of them present only once. The source was peripheral blood, collected in a trial of Ad26.COV2.S vaccine versus placebo. These receptors were collected from a person between 18 and 59 years old who received the Ad26.COV2.S COVID-19 vaccine or a placebo.

The table lists this clone with a count of one. V usage is TRBV19 and J usage is TRBJ1-1; D is undetermined. The CDR3 loop spans 13 amino acids. Trimming took off 1 base at V and 5 bases at J, with 8 bases between the two ends. Germline V lookup: CDR1 LNHDA, CDR2 SQIVND (reference sequence). DNA of the CDR3: TGTGCCAGTAGTATAGGTGGGGAAACTGAAGCTTTCTTT. Its protein is CASSIGGETEAFF.

The V call is TRBV10-1, the J call TRBJ2-3; D unresolved. Germline V gene sequence: CDR1 WNHNN, CDR2 SYGVQD (reference sequence). This CDR3 contains 13 residues. V was shortened by 3 bases and J by 2 bases, with 6 bases between the two germline ends. As DNA, the CDR3 is TGCGCCAGCAGTGACCCCCCCACAGATACGCAGTATTTT. Translation gives CASSDPPTDTQYF.

The chain is built from TRBV4-2 and TRBJ2-7, with no clear D. The CDR3 runs 14 residues. Trimming stripped 1 base from V and 6 bases from J, with 13 bases between. Germline V CDR1 and CDR2: LGHNA, YNFKEQ. CDR3 amino acids: CASSQGEIPREQYF. The CDR3 bases are TGTGCCAGCAGCCAAGGAGAAATTCCCCGCGAGCAGTACTTC.

The J gene is TRBJ2-3, the V gene TRBV5-1; TRBD2 agrees at 7 bases. Germline V gene lookup returns CDR1 SGHRS and CDR2 YFSETQ. CDR3 length equals 13 residues. With V trimmed by 7 bases and J by 5 bases, 7 bases remained unmatched. The CDR3 reads CASSSGAEDTQYF. For the CDR3, the DNA is TGCGCCAGCTCCAGCGGGGCGGAAGATACGCAGTATTTT.

This sequence joins TRBV5-1 and TRBJ2-5; the D gene could be TRBD1 or TRBD2 (5 bases each). The CDR3 totals 14 residues. Germline CDR1 reads SGHRS; CDR2 reads YFSETQ. V lost 0 bases, J lost 3 bases, and 9 bases lay in between. CDR3 in amino acids: CASSLGDGEETQYF. Here the CDR3 DNA reads TGCGCCAGCAGCTTGGGGGACGGAGAAGAGACCCAGTACTTC.

The rearrangement links TRBV30 to TRBJ1-2, with D tentatively TRBD1 (5 bases). The CDR3 has 13 residues. Per germline, CDR1 GTSNPN and CDR2 SVGIG (reference sequence). The germline V and J ends were trimmed by 2 bases and 7 bases, with 14 bases remaining between them. This CDR3 is CAWSSGGVTGYTF. CDR3 nucleotides: TGTGCCTGGAGTTCCGGGGGGGTCACTGGCTACACCTTC.

V is TRBV2 and J is TRBJ2-5; D not certain. This CDR3 is built from 13 residues. Germline V gives CDR1 SNHLY, CDR2 FYNNEI. The ends were cut back, 3 bases at V and 0 bases at J, with 5 bases in the middle. DNA of the CDR3: TGTGCCAGCAGTGAGGGGTACCAAGAGACCCAGTACTTC. This translates into CASSEGYQETQYF.

The chain links TRBV12-3 or TRBV12-4 to TRBJ2-7, with 8 bases lining up with TRBD1. The CDR3 is 13 residues long. V was clipped by 6 bases and J by 2 bases; unmatched bases: 3. CDR3 bases: TGTGCCAGCAGACAGGGGGAAACCTACGAGCAGTACTTC. Protein: CASRQGETYEQYF.